The present T cell receptor (beta chain) was sequenced within a study of early T cells in non-severe SARS-CoV-2 infection. General study findings and limits: VDJdb matching skewed toward anti-spike CD8 responses, missing private and CD4 specificities.

Looked up from germline, CDR1 is SQVTM and CDR2 is ANQGSEA. This CDR3 has 16 residues. Trimming pared 7 bases from V and 0 bases from J, leaving 21 bases between. This clonotype was picked up a small number of times. No antigen is known for it. The TCR library protocol attached unique molecular identifiers to the individual cDNA molecules. Each CDR3 protein is one row after TCRdb ran MiXCR on the 5' RACE reads. Among fewer than 80,000 distinct CDR3 sequences listed, approximately 11% were seen once. The TCR was taken from an adult who was a healthcare worker with PCR-confirmed SARS-CoV-2 infection or an uninfected control (not recorded which). The chain is built from TRBV29-1 and TRBJ1-1; D not resolved. The specimen was whole blood, collected at baseline. DNA for the CDR3: TGCAGCGGAGGGTTGGCCAGCTTAGCAATGAACACTGAAGCTTTCTTT. It encodes CSGGLASLAMNTEAFF.